The rows below give T cell receptor beta chains drawn from one sample of a study of neoadjuvant nivolumab and ipilimumab in lung cancer. Repertoires were generated with immunoSEQ multiplex PCR, while TCRdb's copy carries only in-frame clones and drops some. The sample has about 18,000 clones, 76% seen once. The sample in question was tumor tissue, obtained after neoadjuvant nivolumab, alone or with ipilimumab, at or shortly before surgery. The receptors were sampled from an adult with non-small cell lung cancer. The CDR3 runs from the conserved cysteine through the conserved F or W. Each record gives: D gene, V gene, J gene, clone size, CDR3 DNA, CDR3 protein. D genes are given only for firm matches. Some rows mark clone size as missing; the rest say once, few, many or name a class of expanded clone.

>NA|TRBV29-1|TRBJ1-2|NA
TGCAGCGTTGTAGGTGAGGGCGGCTATGGCTACACCTTC
CSVVGEGGYGYTF
>TRBD2|TRBV4-3|TRBJ2-2|NA
TGCGCCAGCAGCCAAGATAACGTTGCGGGAGGACGGGTCGGGGAGCTGTTTTTT
CASSQDNVAGGRVGELFF
>NA|TRBV6-5|TRBJ2-7|NA
TGTGCCAGCGGGGCCCCGGGGCGCGTCGAGCAGTACTTC
CASGAPGRVEQYF
>NA|TRBV5-1|TRBJ2-5|NA
TGCGCCAGCAGCTTGTTGTCCCCACCCGAAGAGACCCAGTACTTC
CASSLLSPPEETQYF
>NA|TRBV5-4|TRBJ1-5|NA
TGTGCCAGCAGCTTGGATAGCAATCAGCCCCAGCATTTT
CASSLDSNQPQHF
>NA|TRBV7-9|TRBJ1-1|once
TGTGCCAGCAGCTTAGGTCGCGCGGGCAGGTTGAACACTGAAGCTTTCTTT
CASSLGRAGRLNTEAFF
>NA|TRBV5-5|TRBJ2-7|few
TGTGCCAGCAGCTTGGCCGGCTGGGACGTCGCCTACGAGCAGTACTTC
CASSLAGWDVAYEQYF
>TRBD1|TRBV15|TRBJ2-5|medium-sized
TGTGCCACCACCAGGGGGACAGGGAGGGCCCAGTACTTC
CATTRGTGRAQYF
>NA|TRBV10-2|TRBJ2-5|NA
TGCGCCGCCGCGGGATCGTACCAAGAGACCCAGTACTTC
CAAAGSYQETQYF
>NA|TRBV4-1|TRBJ2-6|NA
TGCGCCAGCAGTCCACAGTCCCCCTCTGGGGCCAACGTCCTGACTTTC
CASSPQSPSGANVLTF
>NA|TRBV27|TRBJ2-7|NA
TGTGCCAGCAGTCACCCGGGGTACCCCTACGAGCAGTACTTC
CASSHPGYPYEQYF
>TRBD2|TRBV28|TRBJ2-7|NA
TGTGCCAGCAAGACCCGGCGGGAGGGCCGGTACGAGCAGTACTTC
CASKTRREGRYEQYF
>TRBD2|TRBV7-2|TRBJ2-5|once
TGTGCCAGCAGCTTAGACCCCCGGACTAGCGGGAGAGAGACCCAGTACTTC
CASSLDPRTSGRETQYF
>NA|TRBV7-8|TRBJ2-1|few
TGTGCCAGCAGCTTAAGGGGGAGGGGGCCCAGGACCTACAATGAGCAGTTCTTC
CASSLRGRGPRTYNEQFF
>NA|TRBV6-1|TRBJ2-7|NA
TGTGCCAGCAGTCAAGCCAAACACTACGAGCAGTACTTC
CASSQAKHYEQYF
>NA|TRBV4-2|TRBJ2-6|NA
TGTGCCAGCAGCCAAGGGGCCGCGGGGGCCAACGTCCTGACTTTC
CASSQGAAGANVLTF
>NA|TRBV18|TRBJ2-7|NA
TGTGCCAGCTCACCCTCAGACTTGGCCTACGAGCAGTACTTC
CASSPSDLAYEQYF
>TRBD2|TRBV7-2|TRBJ2-1|NA
TGTGCCAGCAGCTTTTCTAGCGGGAGGTACAATGAGCAGTTCTTC
CASSFSSGRYNEQFF
>NA|TRBV18|TRBJ1-1|once
TGTGCCAGCTCACCACGGCTGGGACAAGGAGAAGCTTTCTTT
CASSPRLGQGEAFF